A few counts support the clone carrying this T cell receptor (beta chain). This record belongs to a study of T cells in Graves' hyperthyroidism and ophthalmopathy. RNA transcripts gave rise to amplified TCR beta CDR3 regions. The TCR CDR3 first-round RT-PCR relied on the HTBI primer set. Each CDR3 protein gets one entry after TCRdb re-called the multiplex PCR reads with MiXCR. In the table there are about 210,000 distinct CDR3 sequences, 15% to 20% of which are singletons. The definition of stable Graves' hyperthyroidism was no ophthalmopathy progression within 18 months. Source material for PBMCs was less than 12 ml fresh peripheral blood. This receptor was obtained from a man in his forties or fifties with Graves' hyperthyroidism. The sample comprised blood.

This CDR3 reads CASSLAGVQAGELFF. CDR3 nucleotide sequence: TGTGCCAGCAGTTTAGCGGGAGTACAGGCCGGGGAGCTGTTTTTT. The chain carries TRBV28 and TRBJ2-2, with 7 bases fitting TRBD2. Germline-derived CDR1 and CDR2 are MDHEN and SYDVKM. V was pared by 2 bases and J by 6 bases, with 6 bases of the junction left unmatched. CDR3 length: 15 amino acids.